The 10 T cell receptor beta chains listed next were all sequenced from one sample in a study of OX40 agonist ivuxolimab in advanced cancers. Libraries were prepared by immunoSEQ multiplex PCR; TCRdb keeps only in-frame clonotypes and omits some of them. The data show 50,000 to 75,000 clones, with approximately 88% seen just once and 0.77% held by the top ten. The sequencing here drew on CD4+ or CD8+ T cells sorted from blood, taken in a trial of the OX40 agonist ivuxolimab. Receptors were obtained from an adult with an advanced solid tumor such as melanoma, head and neck, liver or kidney cancer.

The chain has TRBV27 and TRBJ1-4; D call uncertain. Trimming cost V 3 bases and J 2 bases, with 13 bases left between them. Looked up from germline, CDR1 is MNHEY and CDR2 is SMNVEV (reference sequence). CDR3 length equals 16 residues. The CDR3 region has the DNA TGTGCCAGCAGTTTCCGGGCCAGAGGCACTAATGAAAAACTGTTTTTT. As protein: CASSFRARGTNEKLFF.

The V gene is TRBV11-2, the J gene TRBJ2-5; D perhaps matches TRBD2 (6 bases). Germline assignment: CDR1 SGHAT and CDR2 FQNNGV. V lost 2 bases, J lost 5 bases, and 6 bases lay in between. CDR3 length: 12 residues. The CDR3 DNA is TGTGCCAGCAGCTTACGGGGGGAGACCCAGTACTTC. Residues: CASSLRGETQYF.

This clone came up once. The gene calls are TRBV5-4 and TRBJ2-5; 8 nucleotides line up with TRBD1. The junction had 4 bases not matched to a gene; V was cut back by 2 bases and J by 1 base. CDR1 SGHNT and CDR2 YYREEE come from the germline V gene (reference sequence). CDR3 size: 15 residues. CDR3 DNA: TGTGCCAGCAGCTTACAACAGGGGGTCCAAGAGACCCAGTACTTC. Translated: CASSLQQGVQETQYF.

Points on this clone: Distinct nucleotide sequences in the sample also encode this CDR3. The genes are TRBV7-2 and TRBJ2-7; 7 nucleotides align to TRBD1. This CDR3 spans 14 amino acids. V was pared by 0 bases and J by 2 bases, with 1 base of the junction left unmatched. Per the germline V gene, CDR1 is SGHTA and CDR2 is FQGNSA. The CDR3 region has the DNA TGTGCCAGCAGCTTAGCTGGACAGGCCTACGAGCAGTACTTC. Its protein is CASSLAGQAYEQYF. Full variable domain (outside the CDR3, taken from reference TRBV7-2 and TRBJ2-7): GAGVSQSPSNKVTEKGKDVELRCDPISGHTALYWYRQSLGQGLEFLIYFQGNSAPDKSGLPSDRFSAERTGGSVSTLTIQRTQQEDSAVYLCASSLAGQAYEQYFGPGTRLTVT.

This clone was observed a handful of times. The V gene is TRBV5-1, the J gene TRBJ1-6; 9 bases map to TRBD1. Trimming at V came to 6 bases and at J to 7 bases, leaving 5 bases not matched to a gene. The CDR3 extends over 14 amino acids. Looked up from germline, CDR1 is SGHRS and CDR2 is YFSETQ. CDR3 protein: CASKETGGNSPLHF. For the CDR3, the DNA is TGCGCCAGCAAGGAGACAGGGGGGAATTCACCCCTCCACTTT.

CDR3 coding DNA: TGTGCCACCAGCAGACGACAGGGGGCAGATAATGAGCAGTTCTTC. Translated: CATSRRQGADNEQFF. The chain carries TRBV15 and TRBJ2-1; 10 bases fit TRBD1. This CDR3 has 15 residues. Per the germline V gene, CDR1 is LNHNV and CDR2 is YYDKDF (reference sequence). After removal of 2 bases from V and 7 bases from J, the junction contained 5 bases not matched to a gene.

V gene TRBV14 combines with J gene TRBJ2-7; 9 bases are a match to TRBD1. CDR1 is SGHDN, CDR2 FVKESK, per germline. The CDR3 loop spans 15 amino acids. V shed 2 bases, J shed 4 bases, and the junction held 6 bases outside the gene matches. The CDR3 is CASSQPGQGSYEQYF. The DNA for the CDR3 is TGTGCCAGCAGCCAACCGGGACAGGGATCATACGAGCAGTACTTC.

This chain links TRBV2 with TRBJ2-5; 11 bases are shared with TRBD2. The J segment lost 2 bases and the V segment lost 6 bases, leaving 20 bases of the junction unmatched. The CDR3 spans 20 residues. Looked up from germline, CDR1 is SNHLY and CDR2 is FYNNEI. This chain's CDR3 is CASRGYDRRKGLAAQETQYF. The CDR3 nucleotides read TGTGCCAGCAGGGGGTATGATCGACGGAAGGGACTAGCGGCGCAAGAGACCCAGTACTTC.

This clone has only one observation. The sample contains more than one DNA sequence encoding this CDR3. The V and J genes are TRBV7-2 and TRBJ2-7; 11 bases align to TRBD2. This CDR3 contains 15 residues. Germline CDR1 is SGHTA and CDR2 is FQGNSA. Unmatched junction bases numbered 3, after V lost 4 bases and J lost 1 base. CDR3 residues: CASSSGLAGSYEQYF. CDR3 sequence (DNA): TGTGCCAGCAGCTCTGGACTAGCGGGTTCCTACGAGCAGTACTTC.

The genes are TRBV5-8 and TRBJ2-7; perhaps TRBD1 as D (6 bases). Germline V gene sequence: CDR1 SGHTS, CDR2 YDEGEE. The CDR3 consists of 14 residues. V lost 0 bases to trimming and J lost 6 bases, with 13 bases between them. As DNA, the CDR3 is TGTGCCAGCAGCTTGGCTTACAGACAGGCCGAGCAGTACTTC. Encoded protein: CASSLAYRQAEQYF.